These T cell receptor beta chains were read from a single sample in a study of monozygotic twins with inflammatory bowel disease. TCRdb reprocessed the 5' RACE reads, with one entry per CDR3 protein and no DNA. Its clone listing holds 85,000 to 110,000 distinct CDR3 sequences. The sample taken for sequencing was blood. Source of these receptors: a human donor with ulcerative colitis or Crohn's disease, or a healthy co-twin of an affected twin (not recorded which). CDR3s include the opening cysteine and the closing phenylalanine or tryptophan. Fields, in order: J gene, clone size, V gene, CDR3 protein. Not all rows give a size; the values are once, few, many and, for expanded clones, a class.

>TRBJ2-7|-|TRBV5-1
CASSLGWGDPAGAVSYEQYF
>TRBJ2-5|-|TRBV7-2
CASSFTTTSVPGTQYF
>TRBJ2-7|-|TRBV5-1
CASSLDGVGASYEQYF
>TRBJ1-1|-|TRBV28
CASSLAGKLAFF
>TRBJ2-1|-|TRBV29-1
CSARTSGNQFF
>TRBJ2-7|-|TRBV7-2
CASSLAQGTYEQYF
>TRBJ2-1|-|TRBV5-1
CASSLVVAIDEQFF
>TRBJ1-1|-|TRBV19
CASRAGHNTEAFF
>TRBJ2-1|-|TRBV5-1
CASSLASGSYNEQFF
>TRBJ1-1|-|TRBV28
CASSLPQDTEAFF
>TRBJ1-5|-|TRBV28
CASSRPGLLNQPQHF
>TRBJ2-3|-|TRBV10-3
CAISGDGVAGDTQYF
>TRBJ1-4|-|TRBV3-1
CASRTGYDEKLFF
>TRBJ2-7|-|TRBV7-2
CASGTYYEQYF
>TRBJ2-3|-|TRBV28
CASSPSILDTQYF
>TRBJ2-1|-|TRBV28
CATQDSGRDEQFF
>TRBJ2-7|-|TRBV9
CASSVGGGTYEQYF
>TRBJ1-2|-|TRBV27
CASGFWYPDTYGYTF
>TRBJ1-3|-|TRBV2
CASSAYGGNTIYF
>TRBJ2-3|-|TRBV9
CASSVETDTQYF
>TRBJ2-5|-|TRBV3-1
CASSRQTGVETQYF
>TRBJ2-7|-|TRBV29-1
CSVEGGDSYEQYF
>TRBJ2-6|-|TRBV12-3/TRBV12-4
CASRETGANVLTF
>TRBJ2-5|-|TRBV20-1
CSARESVPQETQYF
>TRBJ2-1|-|TRBV7-9
CASSLGSKVFEQFF
>TRBJ1-6|-|TRBV27
CASRTELSSYNSPLHF
>TRBJ2-7|medium-sized|TRBV5-1
CASSLDSGPYEQYF
>TRBJ2-7|-|TRBV7-2
CASSPDTWTYEQYF
>TRBJ2-2|-|TRBV4-3
CASSQDHLSANTGELFF
>TRBJ2-2|-|TRBV5-1
CASSLAIGELFF
>TRBJ2-3|-|TRBV6-1
CASWGRGLEYSSTDTQYF
>TRBJ2-2|-|TRBV5-1
CASSLDGSGAGELFF
>TRBJ2-1|-|TRBV28
CASKKSLGQNNEQFF